A selection of T cell receptor beta chains follows, all from one sample in a study of cytomegalovirus exposure and HLA in healthy donors. This table comes from immunoSEQ multiplex PCR, and its TCRdb copy is limited to in-frame clones, with some not included. Of about 160,000 clones detected, roughly 85% appear once; the ten largest clones hold less than 2.5%. Sequencing was done on a sample of PBMCs. Receptors were obtained from a man younger than 30 in good health and CMV-seropositive. CDR3s include the opening cysteine and the closing phenylalanine or tryptophan. A D gene is named only where the DNA matches it firmly. Clone size appears in some rows only: once, few, many, or a class for an expanded clone.

J gene,clone size,D gene,V gene,CDR3 length,CDR3 protein,CDR3 DNA
TRBJ2-2,NA,TRBD2,TRBV2,15,CASGWAGGDTGELFF,TGTGCCAGCGGATGGGCGGGGGGGGATACCGGGGAGCTGTTTTTT
TRBJ2-2,NA,NA,TRBV5-1,16,CASSLARGENTGELFF,TGCGCCAGCAGCTTGGCCAGGGGGGAGAACACCGGGGAGCTGTTTTTT
TRBJ1-1,NA,TRBD1,TRBV6-1,15,CASSSRTGRHTEAFF,TGTGCCAGCAGTTCACGGACAGGGCGTCATACTGAAGCTTTCTTT
TRBJ1-5,NA,TRBD1,TRBV10-1,17,CASSGGGTGPSNQPQHF,TGCGCCAGCAGTGGGGGCGGGACAGGGCCAAGCAATCAGCCCCAGCATTTT
TRBJ1-5,NA,NA,TRBV9,16,CASLPLRAGAGQPQHF,TGTGCCAGTTTACCCCTTCGGGCAGGGGCCGGTCAGCCCCAGCATTTT
TRBJ1-2,NA,NA,TRBV6-5,14,CASRRTAANYGYTF,TGTGCCAGCAGGCGGACAGCCGCTAACTATGGCTACACCTTC
TRBJ2-1,NA,NA,TRBV7-9,13,CASSLEGGNEQFF,TGTGCCAGCAGCTTAGAAGGGGGCAATGAGCAGTTCTTC
TRBJ1-3,NA,NA,TRBV7-6,12,CASRGGGNTIYF,TGTGCCAGCAGAGGGGGTGGAAACACCATATATTTT
TRBJ2-5,NA,TRBD1,TRBV19,14,CATQSPDRAETQYF,TGTGCCACTCAGTCCCCCGACAGGGCCGAGACCCAGTACTTC
TRBJ2-1,NA,TRBD2,TRBV5-6,17,CASSLTTSGPPGNEQFF,TGTGCCAGCAGCTTGACGACTAGCGGACCTCCGGGAAATGAGCAGTTCTTC
TRBJ1-1,NA,NA,TRBV9,13,CASSVGRRTEAFF,TGTGCCAGCAGCGTAGGGAGGCGCACTGAAGCTTTCTTT
TRBJ2-7,NA,TRBD1,TRBV7-9,16,CASSSGVGDRAYEQYF,TGTGCCAGCAGCTCCGGCGTGGGGGACAGAGCCTACGAGCAGTACTTC
TRBJ1-2,NA,NA,TRBV9,11,CASSSRWGYTF,TGTGCCAGCAGCAGCCGCTGGGGCTACACCTTC
TRBJ2-1,NA,NA,TRBV2,14,CASSATKGRHEQFF,TGTGCCAGCAGTGCCACCAAGGGGCGACATGAGCAGTTCTTC
TRBJ1-2,NA,NA,TRBV4-3,13,CASSQDSLNGYTF,TGCGCCAGCAGCCAAGATTCACTTAATGGCTACACCTTC
TRBJ2-7,NA,TRBD1,TRBV30,15,CAFLSRQGFTYEQYF,TGTGCCTTCTTATCCCGACAGGGGTTCACCTACGAGCAGTACTTC
TRBJ2-1,NA,NA,TRBV6-5,12,CASSDKSREQFF,TGTGCCAGCAGTGACAAGAGCAGGGAGCAGTTCTTC
TRBJ1-1,NA,NA,TRBV6-6,13,CASNFGVNTEAFF,TGTGCCAGCAACTTCGGGGTGAACACTGAAGCTTTCTTT
TRBJ1-1,NA,NA,TRBV29-1,12,CSVGSGRTEAFF,TGCAGCGTTGGGTCAGGGCGGACTGAAGCTTTCTTT
TRBJ1-1,NA,NA,TRBV4-3,15,CASSQDTGTTSEAFF,TGCGCCAGCAGCCAAGACACAGGGACAACATCTGAAGCTTTCTTT
TRBJ1-2,NA,NA,TRBV9,16,CASSVDRQGLDYGYTF,TGTGCCAGCAGCGTAGATAGGCAGGGATTAGATTATGGCTACACCTTC
TRBJ2-2,NA,NA,TRBV9,13,CASSVGSTGELFF,TGTGCCAGCAGCGTAGGGAGCACCGGGGAGCTGTTTTTT
TRBJ1-5,NA,TRBD1,TRBV2,17,CASRGGTGTNSNQPQHF,TGTGCCAGCAGGGGGGGGACAGGAACTAATAGCAATCAGCCCCAGCATTTT
TRBJ1-6,NA,TRBD1,TRBV11-2,15,CASSLEQGVHPPLHF,TGTGCCAGCAGCTTAGAGCAGGGGGTCCATCCACCCCTCCACTTT
TRBJ2-1,NA,NA,TRBV29-1,12,CSVLPQGHEQFF,TGCAGCGTGCTCCCCCAGGGTCATGAGCAGTTCTTC
TRBJ1-6,NA,TRBD1,TRBV6-5,14,CASSLGTGNSPLHF,TGTGCCAGCAGCCTCGGGACAGGGAATTCACCCCTCCACTTT
TRBJ2-3,NA,NA,TRBV2,14,CASSGPAAADTQYF,TGTGCCAGCAGTGGCCCCGCCGCAGCAGATACGCAGTATTTT
TRBJ1-1,NA,NA,TRBV7-2,12,CASSLDRVGAFF,TGTGCCAGCAGCTTAGACAGGGTTGGAGCTTTCTTT
TRBJ2-3,NA,TRBD2,TRBV2,12,CASSLGGDTQYF,TGTGCCAGCAGTCTGGGGGGGGATACGCAGTATTTT
TRBJ2-5,NA,TRBD2,TRBV30,13,CAVAGGPGETQYF,TGTGCCGTTGCGGGGGGCCCTGGGGAGACCCAGTACTTC
TRBJ1-3,NA,NA,TRBV7-9,16,CASSSSAGGFGNTIYF,TGTGCCAGCAGCTCATCGGCAGGTGGCTTTGGAAACACCATATATTTT
TRBJ1-6,few,NA,TRBV6-5,16,CASSSTGKISGSPLHF,TGTGCCAGCAGTTCCACAGGGAAAATAAGCGGTTCACCCCTCCACTTT
TRBJ2-7,NA,TRBD1,TRBV18,14,CASSPRQGSYEQYF,TGTGCCAGCTCACCGCGACAGGGGTCCTACGAGCAGTACTTC
TRBJ2-7,NA,NA,TRBV5-6,12,CASSLSYYEQYF,TGTGCCAGCAGCTTGTCCTACTACGAGCAGTACTTC
TRBJ2-6,NA,NA,TRBV7-7,15,CASSLGLSGANGLTF,TGTGCCAGCAGCTTGGGGCTATCTGGGGCCAACGGCCTGACTTTC
TRBJ2-1,NA,TRBD2,TRBV5-5,18,CASSLIALAGSSYNEQFF,TGTGCCAGCAGCTTGATTGCGCTAGCGGGGAGCTCCTACAATGAGCAGTTCTTC
TRBJ2-1,NA,NA,TRBV9,16,CASSVAPRGTYNEQFF,TGTGCCAGCAGCGTGGCCCCTCGGGGGACCTACAATGAGCAGTTCTTC
TRBJ1-1,few,NA,TRBV6-4,12,CATKGPGEHAFF,TGTGCCACTAAGGGTCCGGGGGAACACGCTTTCTTT
TRBJ1-1,NA,TRBD1,TRBV29-1,14,CSVVQGSGNTEAFF,TGCAGCGTCGTACAGGGGTCGGGGAACACTGAAGCTTTCTTT
TRBJ2-2,NA,NA,TRBV7-7,14,CASSPTELTGELFF,TGTGCCAGCAGCCCGACAGAGCTAACCGGGGAGCTGTTTTTT
TRBJ2-2,NA,NA,TRBV21-1,16,CASSKPGQGNTGELFF,TGTGCCAGCAGCAAACCCGGACAGGGGAACACCGGGGAGCTGTTTTTT
TRBJ2-3,NA,NA,TRBV5-1,14,CASSSRGNTDTQYF,TGCGCCAGCAGCTCGCGGGGTAATACAGATACGCAGTATTTT